Listed below are T cell receptor beta chains from one sample, sequenced in a study of cytotoxic CD8 clonotypes in ibrutinib-treated CLL. The data were produced by immunoSEQ multiplex PCR, yet TCRdb's version contains in-frame clones alone and is incomplete. Here the sample spans approximately 320,000 clones, about 64% being singletons. The source was PBMCs, collected after 36 months of ibrutinib treatment. These receptors all come from a human donor with chronic lymphocytic leukemia. Both conserved end residues are part of each CDR3. D genes are given only for firm matches. Size is omitted from some rows. Given values are once, few, many or a class for expanded clones.

>TRBJ2-7|-|-|TRBV27
CASSSGYEQYF
TGTGCCAGCAGTTCGGGTTACGAGCAGTACTTC
>TRBJ1-1|-|-|TRBV7-8
CASSLRRYTEAFF
TGTGCCAGCAGCTTAAGAAGGTACACTGAAGCTTTCTTT
>TRBJ2-1|few|-|TRBV9
CASSVDPSYNEQFF
TGTGCCAGCAGCGTAGATCCTAGCTACAATGAGCAGTTCTTC
>TRBJ2-7|once|TRBD1|TRBV27
CASSQRDRGRPYEQYF
TGTGCCAGCAGTCAACGGGACAGGGGGAGACCCTACGAGCAGTACTTC
>TRBJ2-3|-|TRBD1|TRBV7-6
CASSLVGTGSVMTDTQYF
TGTGCCAGCAGCTTAGTGGGGACAGGGTCAGTAATGACAGATACGCAGTATTTT
>TRBJ2-4|-|TRBD2|TRBV27
CASSPRASGLAGLAKNIQYF
TGTGCCAGCAGTCCCAGGGCGAGTGGACTAGCGGGTCTAGCCAAAAACATTCAGTACTTC
>TRBJ2-7|-|-|TRBV2
CASSVDKAKVYEQYF
TGTGCCAGCAGTGTAGATAAGGCGAAGGTCTACGAGCAGTACTTC
>TRBJ2-5|once|-|TRBV4-2
CASFSTRPFRCGGSPETQYF
TGTGCCAGCTTCTCAACACGGCCCTTTAGGTGCGGGGGCAGCCCGGAGACCCAGTACTTC
>TRBJ1-1|-|-|TRBV5-1
CASSYGQLLNTEAFF
TGCGCCAGCAGCTACGGACAGCTTCTGAACACTGAAGCTTTCTTT
>TRBJ2-6|-|TRBD1|TRBV18
CASSPGTGSGANVLTF
TGTGCCAGCTCACCGGGGACAGGGAGTGGGGCCAACGTCCTGACTTTC
>TRBJ2-3|-|TRBD2|TRBV27
CASSLPRLAGGSDTQYF
TGTGCCAGCAGTTTACCAAGACTAGCGGGGGGGTCAGATACGCAGTATTTT
>TRBJ2-5|-|-|TRBV5-1
CASSLNTGETQYF
TGCGCCAGCAGCTTGAATACTGGGGAGACCCAGTACTTC
>TRBJ2-7|-|-|TRBV10-3
CAISGRGSEQYF
TGTGCCATCAGTGGCAGGGGATCCGAGCAGTACTTC
>TRBJ2-1|-|TRBD2|TRBV29-1
CSGDYRYNEQFF
TGCAGCGGGGACTACAGATACAATGAGCAGTTCTTC
>TRBJ2-5|few|TRBD2|TRBV7-2
CASSPGTMYQETQYF
TGTGCCAGCAGCCCCGGGACTATGTACCAAGAGACCCAGTACTTC
>TRBJ1-1|-|-|TRBV15
CATSSVGGLNTEAFF
TGTGCCACCAGCAGTGTGGGGGGCCTTAACACTGAAGCTTTCTTT
>TRBJ2-7|once|TRBD1|TRBV5-7
CASSGRDRGSYEQYF
TGTGCCAGCAGCGGGCGGGACAGGGGAAGTTACGAGCAGTACTTC
>TRBJ2-5|few|TRBD2|TRBV29-1
CSVDGTSRETQYF
TGCAGCGTTGACGGGACTAGCCGTGAGACCCAGTACTTC